The 28 T cell receptor beta chains in this list originate from one sample, sequenced in a study of technical replicates of blood from a handful of donors. The repertoire was sequenced with immunoSEQ multiplex PCR; TCRdb's copy has only in-frame clones and lacks some. The profile shows tens of thousands of clones, 80% to 95% of them singletons. Sample: T cells isolated from PBMCs. The source of these receptors is a human donor in good health.

DNA of the CDR3: TGTGCCAGTAGTGCCTCAGGGGCTGAGGAGCAGTACTTC. This gives the protein CASSASGAEEQYF. V usage is TRBV19 and J usage is TRBJ2-7, with a tentative D call TRBD1 (6 bases). The V and J ends lost 5 bases and 7 bases respectively, with 15 bases between them. CDR3 length: 13 residues. The V gene's germline CDR1 is LNHDA and CDR2 SQIVND (reference sequence).

V gene TRBV6-5 combines with J gene TRBJ1-2; the match to TRBD1 covers 10 bases. Germline CDR1 and CDR2: MNHEY and SVGAGI. The CDR3 sequence is 14 residues long. Trimming at V came to 6 bases and at J to 6 bases, leaving 7 bases not matched to a gene. The CDR3 reads CASSWTGGRDGYTF. CDR3 DNA sequence: TGTGCCAGCAGCTGGACAGGGGGAAGGGATGGCTACACCTTC.

V and J are TRBV2 and TRBJ2-3; D unresolved. CDR1 and CDR2 from the germline V gene are SNHLY and FYNNEI. This CDR3 contains 13 residues. Trimming cost V 3 bases and J 2 bases, with 6 bases left between them. In DNA, the CDR3 is TGTGCCAGCAGTGACCTATCCACAGATACGCAGTATTTT. The encoded protein is CASSDLSTDTQYF. Combining the CDR3 with reference TRBV2 and TRBJ2-3 gives the whole variable domain EPEVTQTPSHQVTQMGQEVILRCVPISNHLYFYWYRQILGQKVEFLVSFYNNEISEKSEIFDDQFSVERPDGSNFTLKIRSTKLEDSAMYFCASSDLSTDTQYFGPGTRLTVL.

The chain couples TRBV30 to TRBJ1-2; unclear D gene. This CDR3 comprises 11 residues. The germline gives CDR1 GTSNPN, CDR2 SVGIG (reference sequence). Trimming took 4 bases from V and 8 from J, leaving 11 bases between them. This CDR3 is CAWNLAEGYTF. In nucleotides, the CDR3 is TGTGCCTGGAATCTGGCGGAAGGCTACACCTTC.

The chain recombines TRBV6-1 with TRBJ1-3; D perhaps matches TRBD1 (5 bases). The V and J ends lost 4 bases and 3 bases respectively, with 16 bases between them. The CDR3 consists of 16 residues. CDR1 is MNHNS and CDR2 is SASEGT in the germline V gene. DNA of the CDR3: TGTGCCAGCAGTGGGTCCCGAAGGGGAAGTGGAAACACCATATATTTT. The encoded protein is CASSGSRRGSGNTIYF.

The chain employs TRBV9 and TRBJ2-1; D uncertain. Between the trimmed V and J ends, which lost 0 bases and 0 bases, there was a span of 13 bases. The CDR3 covers 17 residues. Germline V gene sequence: CDR1 SGDLS, CDR2 YYNGEE. The CDR3 region is CASSVDPRGGSYNEQFF. The CDR3 bases are TGTGCCAGCAGCGTAGACCCCCGAGGTGGCTCCTACAATGAGCAGTTCTTC. The full variable domain, completed using reference TRBV9 and TRBJ2-1, is DSGVTQTPKHLITATGQRVTLRCSPRSGDLSVYWYQQSLDQGLQFLIQYYNGEERAKGNILERFSAQQFPDLHSELNLSSLELGDSALYFCASSVDPRGGSYNEQFFGPGTRLTVL.

The CDR3 sequence: CASSPGLDYNEQFF. Written as DNA, the CDR3 is TGTGCCAGCAGCCCGGGACTAGATTACAATGAGCAGTTCTTC. This chain joins TRBV7-3 and TRBJ2-1; 8 bases line up with TRBD2. V shed 5 bases and J 4 bases; nucleotides not matched to a gene: 4. Germline loops: CDR1 SGHTA, CDR2 FQGTGA. This CDR3 has 14 residues.

V gene TRBV14 combines with J gene TRBJ2-7; 10 bases agree with TRBD1. Germline assignment: CDR1 SGHDN and CDR2 FVKESK. The junction had 2 bases not matched to a gene; V was cut back by 3 bases and J by 3 bases. The CDR3 has 14 residues. The CDR3 coding sequence is TGTGCCAGCAGCCAGAGGGACAGGGGCTACGAGCAGTACTTC. As protein: CASSQRDRGYEQYF.

Of note for this clone: Compared with germline, one end of the junction differs, possibly owing to a read error. This chain uses TRBV29-1 with TRBJ2-1, with 9 positions matching TRBD1. Germline V lookup: CDR1 SQVTM, CDR2 ANQGSEA. This CDR3 is built from 11 residues. The CDR3 bases are TGCAGCGTTACCGCACAGGGGGCGAGTCTCTTC. Residues: CSVTAQGASLF.

The chain has TRBV7-9 and TRBJ2-7, with D uncertain. Germline CDR1 is SEHNR and CDR2 is FQNEAQ (reference sequence). The germline V and J ends were trimmed by 1 base and 2 bases, with 6 bases remaining between them. CDR3 length: 13 amino acids. The CDR3 DNA is TGTGCCAGCAGCTTAGACAGTACCTACGAGCAGTACTTC. It encodes CASSLDSTYEQYF.

The CDR3 DNA reads as TGTGCCAGCAGTGAAGGGGGAGGGGGGAACACTGAAGCTTTCTTT. Encoded protein: CASSEGGGGNTEAFF. This sequence joins TRBV6-1 and TRBJ1-1, with a weak D call TRBD1 (6 bases). CDR1 and CDR2 from the germline V gene are MNHNS and SASEGT. The CDR3 spans 15 residues. V was shortened by 1 base and J by 1 base, with 10 bases between the two germline ends.

This chain's CDR3 is CASSSLAGGPSTDTQYF. CDR3 nucleotides: TGCGCCAGCAGCTCGTTAGCGGGAGGGCCTAGCACAGATACGCAGTATTTT. This chain connects TRBV5-1 to TRBJ2-3; the match to TRBD2 covers 11 bases. Trimming removed 3 bases from V and 0 bases from J; junction bases left unmatched: 6. Per the germline V gene, CDR1 is SGHRS and CDR2 is YFSETQ. This CDR3 contains 17 residues.

The V gene is TRBV30, the J gene TRBJ2-7, with TRBD1 matching 7 bases. The germline V gene has CDR1 GTSNPN and CDR2 SVGIG (reference sequence). J gave up 7 bases and V 4 bases, and 22 bases lay outside the gene matches. The CDR3 is 17 amino acids. CDR3 DNA: TGTGCCTGGATGGGGGTCAACAGGGGCCCTTTCAGCCGGGAGCAGTACTTC. Translating gives CAWMGVNRGPFSREQYF.

The CDR3 here is CASSRLGSPYEGYF. Written as DNA, the CDR3 is TGTGCCAGCAGCCGCCTGGGCAGCCCCTACGAAGGGTACTTC. V and J are TRBV11-2 and TRBJ2-7; no clear D. Looked up from germline, CDR1 is SGHAT and CDR2 is FQNNGV. Trimming pared 5 bases from V and 12 bases from J, leaving 23 bases between. CDR3 size: 14 residues.

The chain recombines TRBV5-4 with TRBJ1-1; TRBD1 matches 8 bases. V was clipped by 4 bases and J by 1 base; unmatched bases: 3. Germline V CDR1 and CDR2: SGHNT, YYREEE (reference sequence). The CDR3 runs to 14 residues. The CDR3 loop reads CASSEDRENTEAFF. CDR3 coding DNA: TGTGCCAGCAGCGAGGACAGGGAGAACACTGAAGCTTTCTTT.

This chain uses TRBV5-1 with TRBJ2-3, with 12 nucleotides matching TRBD2. CDR1 is SGHRS and CDR2 is YFSETQ in the germline V gene. The V segment lost 4 bases and the J segment 6 bases; nucleotides outside the gene matches: 15. This CDR3 comprises 18 residues. The CDR3 DNA follows: TGCGCCAGCAGCCCCTCTAGCGGGAGGGTCCTCATGGCGGATACGCAGTATTTT. This translates into CASSPSSGRVLMADTQYF.

The chain couples TRBV11-2 to TRBJ2-7; D might be TRBD1 (6 bases). With 2 bases removed from V and 4 bases from J, the gap between germline ends came to 9 bases. Per germline, CDR1 SGHAT and CDR2 FQNNGV. The CDR3 extends over 13 amino acids. In DNA form, the CDR3 reads TGTGCCAGCAGCTTAAGTACAGGGTACGAGCAGTACTTC. Its protein product is CASSLSTGYEQYF.

The CDR3 DNA is TGTGCCAGCAGCTTATCCGTGCAGGGAGCCAGCGGGAGGTCTTACGAGCAGTACTTC. Protein: CASSLSVQGASGRSYEQYF. The genes are TRBV5-4 and TRBJ2-7, with TRBD2 identical over 9 bases. Losses at the gene ends were 2 bases for V and 4 bases for J; bases not matched to a gene: 19. From germline, CDR1 is SGHNT and CDR2 YYREEE (reference sequence). The CDR3 runs to 19 residues.

J is TRBJ2-2 and V is TRBV6-5, with 10 bases that match TRBD2. After removal of 7 bases from V and 6 bases from J, the junction contained 5 bases not matched to a gene. CDR1 and CDR2 from the germline V gene are MNHEY and SVGAGI. The CDR3 contains 14 residues. The CDR3 sequence is CASIRAGGSGELFF. CDR3 coding DNA: TGTGCCAGCATCCGAGCGGGAGGGTCCGGGGAGCTGTTTTTT.

This clone was observed once. V gene TRBV19 combines with J gene TRBJ2-1, with a weak D call TRBD1 (5 bases). The CDR3 is 14 residues long. V lost 1 base, J lost 4 bases, and 8 bases lay in between. Germline V gene sequence: CDR1 LNHDA, CDR2 SQIVND (reference sequence). The CDR3 region is CASSIGQGYNEQFF. The CDR3 DNA reads TGTGCCAGTAGTATAGGGCAGGGATACAATGAGCAGTTCTTC.

This clone was detected only once. The chain links TRBV7-8 to TRBJ2-7; TRBD2 aligns across 8 bases. With 4 bases clipped from V and 6 bases from J, the junction kept 8 bases outside the gene matches. The CDR3 is 14 residues long. Germline lookup yields CDR1 SGHVS and CDR2 FQNEAQ. The CDR3 reads CASSYSAGVSEQYF. The CDR3 region has the DNA TGTGCCAGCAGCTATTCAGCGGGAGTCAGCGAGCAGTACTTC.

The chain uses TRBV19 and TRBJ2-7; D might be TRBD2 (6 bases). V shed 6 bases and J shed 7 bases, with 22 bases lying between them. CDR1 is LNHDA and CDR2 is SQIVND in the germline V gene (reference sequence). The CDR3 consists of 15 residues. The CDR3 nucleotides are TGTGCCAGTAGCCCTGTGGAGGGCCTCCTTTGGGAGCAGTACTTC. This sequence encodes CASSPVEGLLWEQYF.

This sequence joins TRBV6-6 and TRBJ1-2, with D unresolved. V lost 0 bases, J lost 8 bases, and 19 bases lay in between. Germline-derived CDR1 and CDR2 are MNHNY and SVGAGI (reference sequence). This CDR3 contains 16 residues. CDR3 sequence (DNA): TGTGCCAGCAGTTACTCAGGGCCCGCGAATGGAGGAGGCTACACCTTC. Its translation is CASSYSGPANGGGYTF.

This chain uses TRBV13 with TRBJ2-2, with a possible D match to TRBD1 (6 bases). The CDR3 consists of 14 residues. The germline V and J ends were trimmed by 5 bases and 5 bases, with 12 bases remaining between them. From germline, CDR1 is PRHDT and CDR2 FYEKMQ (reference sequence). The CDR3 here is CASSLYRDTGELFF. In DNA form, the CDR3 reads TGTGCCAGCAGCCTCTACAGGGATACCGGGGAGCTGTTTTTT.

This chain uses TRBV4-1 with TRBJ2-3; tentatively, D is TRBD2 (6 bases). The CDR3 runs to 16 residues. The V and J ends lost 1 base and 6 bases respectively, with 17 bases between them. Germline V gene sequence: CDR1 MGHRA, CDR2 YSYEKL. The CDR3 sequence is CASSQGVEGRLDTQYF. DNA of the CDR3: TGCGCCAGCAGCCAAGGGGTGGAGGGGAGGCTCGATACGCAGTATTTT.

This clone was observed once. This sequence joins TRBV19 and TRBJ1-2; the D gene is possibly TRBD1 (6 bases). V gave up 3 bases and J gave up 6 bases, with 8 bases separating them. Germline lookup yields CDR1 LNHDA and CDR2 SQIVND (reference sequence). The CDR3 loop spans 12 amino acids. The CDR3 loop reads CASSIWDNGYTF. The CDR3 DNA reads as TGTGCCAGTAGTATCTGGGACAATGGCTACACCTTC.

The gene calls are TRBV7-6 and TRBJ1-1; TRBD1 matches 8 bases. There are 14 residues in the CDR3. The germline CDR1 and CDR2 sequences are SGHVS and FNYEAQ. V was clipped by 3 bases and J by 1 base; unmatched bases: 1. The CDR3 region has the DNA TGTGCCAGCAGCTTGGGACAGGAGAACACTGAAGCTTTCTTT. Protein product: CASSLGQENTEAFF.

In this sample, this clone turned up once. The CDR3 loop reads CAWTRPSPGELFF. The CDR3 DNA sequence: TGTGCCTGGACTCGGCCTAGCCCCGGGGAGCTGTTTTTT. The rearrangement joins TRBV30 to TRBJ2-2; D might be TRBD2 (5 bases). Germline CDR1 and CDR2: GTSNPN and SVGIG (reference sequence). This CDR3 spans 13 amino acids. V was trimmed by 4 bases and J by 6 bases, leaving 12 bases between them.